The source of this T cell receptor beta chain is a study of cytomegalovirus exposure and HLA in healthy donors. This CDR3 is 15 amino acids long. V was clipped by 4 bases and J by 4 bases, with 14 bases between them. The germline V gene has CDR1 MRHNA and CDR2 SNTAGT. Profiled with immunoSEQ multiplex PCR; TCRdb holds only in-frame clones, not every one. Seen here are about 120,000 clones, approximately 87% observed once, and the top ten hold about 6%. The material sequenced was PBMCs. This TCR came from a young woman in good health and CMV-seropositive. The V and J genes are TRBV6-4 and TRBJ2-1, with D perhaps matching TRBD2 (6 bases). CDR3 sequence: CASSVGRDTYNEQFF. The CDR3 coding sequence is TGTGCCAGCAGTGTCGGGCGGGATACTTACAATGAGCAGTTCTTC.